The 27 T cell receptor beta chains listed next were all sequenced from one sample in a study of blood T cell repertoires in COVID-19. The protocol was immunoSEQ multiplex PCR, while the TCRdb copy is restricted to in-frame clones and leaves out a portion. This sample yields around 16,000 clones, of which about 81% are seen a single time; over 20% belongs to the top ten. Material: peripheral blood. The source is a man of 80 years or more with active or convalescent COVID-19.

This chain uses TRBV12-3 or TRBV12-4 with TRBJ2-1; possibly TRBD1 for D (6 bases). This CDR3 comprises 12 residues. Deletions cut 5 bases from V and 8 bases from J, with 10 bases between. CDR3 loop: CASSTGFDEQFF. Written as DNA, the CDR3 is TGTGCCAGCAGTACAGGGTTTGATGAGCAGTTCTTC.

V gene TRBV6-1 combines with J gene TRBJ1-1; D remains ambiguous. The V gene lost 4 bases and the J gene lost 0 bases, with 15 bases spanning the gap. Germline V gives CDR1 MNHNS, CDR2 SASEGT. The CDR3 runs 16 residues. The CDR3 is CASSAWAQSMNTEAFF. Written as DNA, the CDR3 is TGTGCCAGCAGTGCCTGGGCACAGTCGATGAACACTGAAGCTTTCTTT.

The rearrangement joins TRBV5-4 to TRBJ1-1; 9 nucleotides agree with TRBD1. The V and J ends lost 4 bases and 7 bases, in that order; junction bases with no gene match: 11. This CDR3 contains 15 residues. Germline values: CDR1 SGHNT, CDR2 YYREEE (reference sequence). CDR3: CASSGIGTGPGEAFF. The CDR3 region has the DNA TGTGCCAGCAGCGGGATTGGGACAGGGCCTGGTGAAGCTTTCTTT.

V is TRBV5-1 and J is TRBJ2-5; no clear D. This CDR3 has 11 residues. Trimming cost V 7 bases and J 5 bases, with 9 bases left between them. Germline CDR1 and CDR2: SGHRS and YFSETQ. The CDR3 nucleotides are TGCGCCAGCGCAGGCTCGGAGACCCAGTACTTC. The encoded protein is CASAGSETQYF.

The chain carries TRBV9 and TRBJ2-1; 7 bases fit TRBD1. V shed 4 bases and J 0 bases; nucleotides not matched to a gene: 10. Germline V gene sequence: CDR1 SGDLS, CDR2 YYNGEE. The CDR3 extends over 17 amino acids. The CDR3 nucleotides are TGTGCCAGCAGCCCAACAGGGGCCAGGAGCTCCTACAATGAGCAGTTCTTC. This encodes CASSPTGARSSYNEQFF.

The chain links TRBV6-6 to TRBJ1-2, with 9 bases aligning to TRBD1. Unmatched junction bases numbered 13, after V lost 6 bases and J lost 8 bases. Germline V CDR1 and CDR2: MNHNY, SVGAGI (reference sequence). CDR3 length equals 15 residues. CDR3 bases: TGTGCCAGCAGGGGCGGGGAACAGGGGGCGAAAGGCTACACCTTC. Translating gives CASRGGEQGAKGYTF.

This clone has just one count. The rearrangement links TRBV30 to TRBJ2-2; a possible D gene is TRBD1 (6 bases). The CDR3 spans 15 residues. CDR1 and CDR2 (germline): GTSNPN, SVGIG (reference sequence). V dropped 0 bases and J dropped 6 bases, with 14 bases sitting between them. CDR3 nucleotide sequence: TGTGCCTGGAGTGTAGCAGGGGCAGGGGCCGGGGAGCTGTTTTTT. This codes for CAWSVAGAGAGELFF.

This clone has more than one count but fewer than ten. The chain carries TRBV6-5 and TRBJ2-5; 12 bases map to TRBD1. The germline gives CDR1 MNHEY, CDR2 SVGAGI. This CDR3 has 14 amino acids. After removal of 10 bases from V and 5 bases from J, the junction contained 8 bases not matched to a gene. Here the CDR3 reads CATGDRGRWETQYF. CDR3 DNA: TGTGCCACCGGGGACAGGGGGCGGTGGGAGACCCAGTACTTC.

This clone was picked up one time. The chain couples TRBV7-9 to TRBJ2-3; D may be TRBD1 (5 bases). Trimming took off 5 bases at V and 0 bases at J, with 12 bases between the two ends. CDR1 SEHNR and CDR2 FQNEAQ come from the germline V gene (reference sequence). There are 15 residues in the CDR3. CDR3 coding DNA: TGTGCCAGCAGCCCGCCAGGGCTTAGCACAGATACGCAGTATTTT. Its translation: CASSPPGLSTDTQYF.

The chain joins TRBV6-5 to TRBJ1-1; 11 nucleotides match TRBD1. This CDR3 is 12 amino acids long. After removal of 3 bases from V and 11 bases from J, the junction contained 2 bases not matched to a gene. Germline CDR1 reads MNHEY; CDR2 reads SVGAGI. The CDR3 region is CASSYRDRGAFF. CDR3 DNA: TGTGCCAGCAGTTATCGGGACAGGGGGGCTTTCTTT.

The gene calls are TRBV4-2 and TRBJ2-7; TRBD1 matches at 12 bases. Trimming cost V 4 bases and J 5 bases; bases outside gene matches: 6. The CDR3 has 15 amino acids. Per germline, CDR1 LGHNA and CDR2 YNFKEQ. DNA of the CDR3: TGTGCCAGCAGCCTACCGGGACAGGGGGCAAACGAGCAGTACTTC. Translating gives CASSLPGQGANEQYF.

The J gene is TRBJ1-1, the V gene TRBV5-6, with D unclear. The V end lost 0 bases, the J end lost 2 bases, and 8 bases lay between the germline ends. The CDR3 is 14 residues long. CDR1 is SGHDT, CDR2 YYEEEE, per germline. Written as DNA, the CDR3 is TGTGCCAGCAGCTTGGGAGCGGGCAACACTGAAGCTTTCTTT. Translating it yields CASSLGAGNTEAFF. Drawing the rest from reference TRBV5-6 and TRBJ1-1, the complete variable domain is DAGVTQSPTHLIKTRGQQVTLRCSPKSGHDTVSWYQQALGQGPQFIFQYYEEEERQRGNFPDRFSGHQFPNYSSELNVNALLLGDSALYLCASSLGAGNTEAFFGQGTRLTVV.

V is TRBV4-2 and J is TRBJ2-2, with a weak D call TRBD1 (7 bases). The CDR3 length is 16 residues. V was cut by 0 bases and J by 4 bases, with 12 bases left in between. The germline V gene encodes CDR1 LGHNA and CDR2 YNFKEQ. The CDR3 nucleotides read TGTGCCAGCAGCCAAGATGCAGGGGGGATCACCGGGGAGCTGTTTTTT. Encoded protein: CASSQDAGGITGELFF.

This clone occurred once. V is TRBV9 and J is TRBJ1-3; no clear D. Germline loops: CDR1 SGDLS, CDR2 YYNGEE. The CDR3 spans 17 residues. The V and J ends lost 3 bases and 0 bases respectively, with 16 bases between them. The CDR3 is CASSAQINRNSGNTIYF. CDR3 DNA: TGTGCCAGCAGCGCACAAATTAACAGAAACTCTGGAAACACCATATATTTT.

The chain links TRBV6-5 to TRBJ2-3, with a tentative D call TRBD1 (5 bases). The V end lost 2 bases, the J end lost 2 bases, and 11 bases lay between the germline ends. Germline V gene sequence: CDR1 MNHEY, CDR2 SVGAGI. The CDR3 totals 15 residues. CDR3: CASSYQGTLTDTQYF. CDR3 coding DNA: TGTGCCAGCAGTTACCAGGGAACCCTCACAGATACGCAGTATTTT.

CDR3 in DNA: TGTGCCACCAGTGATTTCCTTCTAGCGGAGTTAAGCACAGATACGCAGTATTTT. Translating gives CATSDFLLAELSTDTQYF. The V and J genes are TRBV24-1 and TRBJ2-3; 7 positions match TRBD2. CDR1 KGHDR and CDR2 SFDVKD come from the germline V gene. The CDR3 extends over 18 amino acids. Trimming removed 1 base from V and 0 bases from J; junction bases left unmatched: 9.

V gene TRBV30 combines with J gene TRBJ2-3; 8 bases are a match to TRBD1. The CDR3 runs to 15 residues. J lost 3 bases, V lost 7 bases, and 12 bases had no gene match. CDR1 and CDR2 (germline): GTSNPN, SVGIG (reference sequence). The CDR3 bases are TGTGCCTTGCAGGGGGCTGGTGGAGGGACAGATACGCAGTATTTT. The encoded protein is CALQGAGGGTDTQYF. Based on the CDR3 plus reference TRBV30 and TRBJ2-3, the full variable domain is SQTIHQWPATLVQPVGSPLSLECTVEGTSNPNLYWYRQAAGRGLQLLFYSVGIGQISSEVPQNLSASRPQDRQFILSSKKLLLSDSGFYLCALQGAGGGTDTQYFGPGTRLTVL.

This clone came up once. The chain links TRBV6-5 to TRBJ2-2, with 10 bases identical to TRBD1. CDR3 length: 15 amino acids. Germline V gene sequence: CDR1 MNHEY, CDR2 SVGAGI. Unmatched junction bases numbered 6, after V lost 6 bases and J lost 5 bases. This CDR3 reads CASSTGTGATGELFF. The CDR3, as DNA: TGTGCCAGCAGCACCGGGACAGGGGCGACCGGGGAGCTGTTTTTT.

This sequence joins TRBV6-6 and TRBJ2-7; 8 bases agree with TRBD1. The CDR3 runs 14 residues. The V segment lost 3 bases and the J segment 2 bases; nucleotides outside the gene matches: 3. CDR1 and CDR2 from the germline V gene are MNHNY and SVGAGI (reference sequence). The CDR3 reads CASSYEGQAYEQYF. Here the CDR3 DNA reads TGTGCCAGCAGTTATGAGGGACAGGCCTACGAGCAGTACTTC.

V is TRBV6-5 and J is TRBJ2-5, with 7 bases lining up with TRBD1. This CDR3 is built from 14 residues. In germline, CDR1 is MNHEY, CDR2 SVGAGI. Losses at the gene ends were 10 bases for V and 1 base for J; bases not matched to a gene: 9. CDR3 bases: TGTGCCACCAACCACCGACAGGGCCAAGAGACCCAGTACTTC. Protein product: CATNHRQGQETQYF.

J is TRBJ2-7 and V is TRBV7-2, with D perhaps TRBD1 (5 bases). The germline V gene has CDR1 SGHTA and CDR2 FQGNSA. With 6 bases removed from V and 3 bases from J, the gap between germline ends came to 15 bases. The CDR3 totals 14 residues. This CDR3 reads CASRGQGGIYEQYF. DNA for the CDR3: TGTGCCAGCAGGGGGCAGGGCGGAATCTACGAGCAGTACTTC. Supplemented by reference TRBV7-2 and TRBJ2-7, the full variable domain reads GAGVSQSPSNKVTEKGKDVELRCDPISGHTALYWYRQSLGQGLEFLIYFQGNSAPDKSGLPSDRFSAERTGGSVSTLTIQRTQQEDSAVYLCASRGQGGIYEQYFGPGTRLTVT.

The chain combines TRBV5-1 with TRBJ2-5, with unresolved D. The germline gives CDR1 SGHRS, CDR2 YFSETQ. V lost 0 bases and J 5 bases, leaving 14 bases between the germline ends. The CDR3 has 15 amino acids. CDR3: CASSLGAADWETQYF. In DNA, the CDR3 is TGCGCCAGCAGCTTGGGCGCGGCCGACTGGGAGACCCAGTACTTC. Combining the CDR3 with reference TRBV5-1 and TRBJ2-5 gives the whole variable domain KAGVTQTPRYLIKTRGQQVTLSCSPISGHRSVSWYQQTPGQGLQFLFEYFSETQRNKGNFPGRFSGRQFSNSRSEMNVSTLELGDSALYLCASSLGAADWETQYFGPGTRLLVL.

The chain uses TRBV6-1 and TRBJ2-7, with 8 nucleotides matching TRBD1. Germline-derived CDR1 and CDR2 are MNHNS and SASEGT. The CDR3 totals 15 residues. J lost 1 base, V lost 0 bases, and 2 bases had no gene match. CDR3 coding DNA: TGTGCCAGCAGTGAAGCGGGACAGGTTTCCTACGAGCAGTACTTC. This translates into CASSEAGQVSYEQYF.

The chain employs TRBV6-2 or TRBV6-3 and TRBJ2-6; D unclear. From germline, CDR1 is MNHEY and CDR2 SVGEGT. Trimming removed 6 bases from V and 0 bases from J, with 9 bases in between. The CDR3 spans 15 residues. The chain's CDR3 is CASSRSVSGANVLTF. For the CDR3, the DNA is TGTGCCAGCAGCCGGAGCGTCTCTGGGGCCAACGTCCTGACTTTC.

The chain has TRBV6-1 and TRBJ2-1, with no clear D. Trimming shortened V by 2 bases and J by 0 bases, and 14 bases separated the two germline ends. The germline V gene has CDR1 MNHNS and CDR2 SASEGT. This CDR3 is built from 17 residues. The CDR3 DNA sequence: TGTGCCAGCAGTGAAACTCTCCCCGCCTCCTCCTACAATGAGCAGTTCTTC. This translates into CASSETLPASSYNEQFF.

The gene calls are TRBV5-4 and TRBJ1-1; 8 bases line up with TRBD1. The CDR3 consists of 15 residues. Germline CDR1 reads SGHNT; CDR2 reads YYREEE (reference sequence). The ends lost 0 bases at V and 3 bases at J; junction bases unmatched: 4. CDR3 loop: CASSLGQGSYTEAFF. The CDR3 DNA follows: TGTGCCAGCAGCTTGGGACAGGGGTCGTACACTGAAGCTTTCTTT.

V is TRBV5-6 and J is TRBJ2-1, with D possibly TRBD1 on 6 matching bases. Germline V gene lookup returns CDR1 SGHDT and CDR2 YYEEEE. This CDR3 has 16 amino acids. V was clipped by 6 bases and J by 6 bases, with 22 bases between them. The CDR3 sequence is CASTSRAGAEINEQFF. DNA of the CDR3: TGTGCCAGCACCTCCCGGGCAGGGGCCGAGATCAATGAGCAGTTCTTC.